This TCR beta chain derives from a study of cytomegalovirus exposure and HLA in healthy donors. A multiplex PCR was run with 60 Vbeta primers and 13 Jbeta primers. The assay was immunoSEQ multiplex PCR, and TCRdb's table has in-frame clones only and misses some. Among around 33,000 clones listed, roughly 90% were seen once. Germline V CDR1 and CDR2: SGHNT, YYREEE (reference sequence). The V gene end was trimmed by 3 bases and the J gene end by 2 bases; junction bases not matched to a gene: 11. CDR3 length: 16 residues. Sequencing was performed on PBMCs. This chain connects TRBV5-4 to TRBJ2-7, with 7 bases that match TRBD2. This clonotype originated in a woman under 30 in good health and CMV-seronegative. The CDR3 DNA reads TGTGCCAGCAGCTCGGGGGGAGCACACGATCCCTACGAGCAGTACTTC. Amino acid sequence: CASSSGGAHDPYEQYF.